This T cell receptor beta chain was profiled in a study of T cell changes during pregnancy in multiple sclerosis (dated by TCRdb to the late 2010s). Background on the whole study: In women with multiple sclerosis, the researchers looked at how the T cell repertoire shifted as pregnancy progressed.

V was cut back by 5 bases and J by 3 bases, leaving a gap of 8 bases between them. CDR1 and CDR2 (MDHEN, SYDVKM) derive from the germline V gene. The CDR3 covers 12 residues, taking in both the cysteine and the phenylalanine. Just the 36-base CDR3 DNA is kept, in frame starting at base 1. Worth noting for this clone: Its cognate antigen has yet to be identified. Qualities for individual bases were not recorded, and no much larger clone is one base off.

Libraries were prepared through the immunoSEQ multiplex PCR assay. TCRdb limited this immuneACCESS table to in-frame rearrangements with V and J called. A share of clones is missing; checked studies link under half to unresolved V genes, and the rest is unexplained. The sample table shows about 100,000 clones, and approximately 92% are seen once. The ten largest clonotypes hold 2.5% to 3.5% of the sample. The receptor was derived from a female donor with multiple sclerosis, enrolled in a pregnancy study. The rearranged chain carries TRBV28 and TRBJ2-7; D gene: possibly TRBD2, on 5 matching bases. The source was peripheral blood, collected in the second trimester of pregnancy. The nucleotides are TGTGCCAGCAGTCGGGAATACTACGAGCAGTACTTC. Its protein reads: CASSREYYEQYF.